Described below is a single T cell receptor beta chain sequence and its context. Its specificity is unknown. Assay: immunoSEQ multiplex PCR; the TCRdb copy retains only in-frame clones and omits some. Of some 2,500,000 clones in the sample, 85% to 95% were seen once. This sample was included in a study of shared clonotypes between healthy human individuals. CD45RA-negative memory and CD45RA+ naive subsets were split from the CD4+ cells. Regarding the study as a whole: It was the few donors that limited the genetic and exposure-history diversity represented. Rarefaction showed that sequencing of sorted subsets was incomplete (despite large depth).

Specimen: naive CD4+ T cells from PBMCs. Subset indicated: CD45RA+ positively selected. The clonotype was recovered from a man in his late teens or twenties in good health. Some clones in this sample may be carry-over from other donors' samples.

The CDR3 spells CASSFLLADGYTF. In DNA, the CDR3 is TGTGCCAGCAGCTTCCTATTGGCGGATGGCTACACCTTC. The chain carries TRBV7-9 and TRBJ1-2, with D unclear. The CDR3 is 13 amino acids. V lost 3 bases and J lost 6, with 11 bases in between. CDR1 and CDR2 (germline): SEHNR, FQNEAQ (reference sequence).